The clone carrying this TCR beta chain was seen more than once but under ten times. The antigen is undetermined. Both 60 Vbeta primers and 13 Jbeta primers went into the PCR. Using immunoSEQ multiplex PCR, the repertoire was profiled, and TCRdb retains in-frame clones only, with some absent. The table includes roughly 100,000 clones, 76% detected once. Sampled while nominally healthy, donors likely had unrecorded immune exposures. Germline V CDR1 and CDR2: PRHDT, FYEKMQ (reference sequence). The V and J ends lost 1 base and 6 bases, in that order; junction bases with no gene match: 7. CDR3 length: 16 residues. The data stem from a study of cytomegalovirus exposure and HLA in healthy donors. The study's findings and limits: As was reported, the HLA-A and HLA-B alleles of most subjects were accurately predicted from TCR beta sequences. Investigators reported some 150 TCR beta chains as tied to cytomegalovirus. The authors confirmed in vitro that a few CMV-associated chains were specific for CMV antigens.

Sequenced sample: PBMCs. The source of this sequence is a woman younger than 35 in good health and CMV-seropositive. The rearrangement joins TRBV13 to TRBJ1-4; 8 bases agree with TRBD1. The CDR3 is CASSLASGQVYEKLFF. The DNA for the CDR3 is TGTGCCAGCAGCTTAGCCTCGGGACAGGTTTATGAAAAACTGTTTTTT.